This TCR beta chain emerged from a study of blood T cell repertoires in COVID-19. For the study at large: Researchers got acute and convalescent COVID-19 samples from the United States, Italy and Spain. In each case, the material was cDNA or gDNA derived from T cells, B-cell-depleted T cells, or PBMCs.

The germline V gene encodes CDR1 LGHDT and CDR2 YNNKEL (reference sequence). V dropped 4 bases and J dropped 4; count of bases not matched to a gene: 6. This CDR3 has 14 amino acids. In the authors' methods: Amplifying reference gene primers gave estimates of nucleated cell counts. Clones were read by immunoSEQ multiplex PCR, and TCRdb kept only the in-frame ones, dropping some. That table supplies the V and J calls and clone size; D and trimming were determined from the DNA. Here the sample spans over 300,000 clones, more than 80% being singletons. The chain recombines TRBV3-1 (or the pseudogene TRBV3-2) with TRBJ1-1; 7 positions match TRBD1. This receptor was taken from a man aged 40-55 years with acute or convalescent COVID-19. Sequenced: peripheral blood. DNA of the CDR3: TGTGCCAGCAGCCGAGACAGGGAAATCACTGAAGCTTTCTTT. This gives the protein CASSRDREITEAFF.